One and the same sample provided the 15 T cell receptor beta chains below, sequenced in a study of siplizumab effects on memory and regulatory T cells (dated 2019 in TCRdb). Receptors were amplified or captured by the immunoSEQ multiplex PCR assay. The immuneACCESS repertoire file appears here via TCRdb, limited to in-frame rearrangements. These files lack a portion of the clones; in checked studies, under half of the deficit traces to unresolved V genes, and the cause of the others is not known. A total of some 97,000 clones appear in this sample, 90% to 95% of them only once. Of the sample, approximately 0.66% is held by the ten largest clones. The sample was Tregs sorted from blood. The receptors were sampled from a human donor in good health.

The gene calls are TRBV30 and TRBJ2-3; 7 bases match TRBD2. This CDR3 contains 17 residues. The junction had 13 bases not matched to a gene; V was cut back by 2 bases and J by 2 bases. CDR1 GTSNPN and CDR2 SVGIG come from the germline V gene (reference sequence). In nucleotides, the CDR3 is TGTGCCTGGAGTCTGGGGGGGTTAGTGAGCGACACAGATACGCAGTATTTT. It is translated as CAWSLGGLVSDTDTQYF.

The gene calls are TRBV4-1 and TRBJ2-2, with no clear D. The CDR3 is 15 residues long. Trimming removed 4 bases at V and 4 bases at J, with 13 bases between. The germline gives CDR1 MGHRA, CDR2 YSYEKL. CDR3 nucleotides: TGCGCCAGCAGCCCCAAAGCGACACCCACCGGGGAGCTGTTTTTT. As protein: CASSPKATPTGELFF.

The chain combines TRBV30 with TRBJ2-5; D unclear. The CDR3 spans 14 residues. Deletions cut 0 bases from V and 2 bases from J, with 10 bases between. Germline-derived CDR1 and CDR2 are GTSNPN and SVGIG (reference sequence). The CDR3 nucleotides are TGTGCCTGGAGTGTACGATTAAGGCAAGAGACCCAGTACTTC. Protein product: CAWSVRLRQETQYF. The full variable domain, its missing parts supplied by reference TRBV30 and TRBJ2-5, is SQTIHQWPATLVQPVGSPLSLECTVEGTSNPNLYWYRQAAGRGLQLLFYSVGIGQISSEVPQNLSASRPQDRQFILSSKKLLLSDSGFYLCAWSVRLRQETQYFGPGTRLLVL.

This chain links TRBV15 with TRBJ2-1; D is perhaps TRBD2 (6 bases). The CDR3 consists of 18 residues. CDR1 LNHNV and CDR2 YYDKDF come from the germline V gene (reference sequence). V dropped 3 bases and J dropped 4 bases, with 22 bases sitting between them. The CDR3 spells CATSRPKGVRDAYNEQFF. In DNA form, the CDR3 reads TGTGCCACCAGCAGGCCGAAGGGAGTGCGGGATGCGTACAATGAGCAGTTCTTC.

The V and J genes are TRBV27 and TRBJ1-1; D gene ambiguous. The CDR3 has 14 residues. The V gene's germline CDR1 is MNHEY and CDR2 SMNVEV (reference sequence). Trimming cost V 3 bases and J 0 bases, with 8 bases left between them. In DNA, the CDR3 is TGTGCCAGCAGTTTGGGGATCCTGAACACTGAAGCTTTCTTT. Its protein product is CASSLGILNTEAFF.

The chain couples TRBV30 to TRBJ2-1; 9 nucleotides align to TRBD1. This CDR3 contains 14 residues. CDR1 and CDR2 (germline): GTSNPN, SVGIG (reference sequence). J gave up 6 bases and V 6 bases, and 9 bases lay outside the gene matches. This chain's CDR3 is CACYRDREVNEQFF. The CDR3 DNA reads TGTGCCTGTTACCGGGACAGGGAGGTCAATGAGCAGTTCTTC. Supplemented by reference TRBV30 and TRBJ2-1, the full variable domain reads SQTIHQWPATLVQPVGSPLSLECTVEGTSNPNLYWYRQAAGRGLQLLFYSVGIGQISSEVPQNLSASRPQDRQFILSSKKLLLSDSGFYLCACYRDREVNEQFFGPGTRLTVL.

The chain combines TRBV19 with TRBJ1-1; D not certain. The CDR3 spans 13 residues. Trimming shortened V by 1 base and J by 7 bases, and 10 bases separated the two germline ends. Germline loops: CDR1 LNHDA, CDR2 SQIVND (reference sequence). In DNA form, the CDR3 reads TGTGCCAGTAGTATAGGTTCAGAGGGTGAAGCTTTCTTT. Amino acids: CASSIGSEGEAFF.

V gene TRBV5-8 combines with J gene TRBJ2-1; TRBD2 agrees at 14 bases. From germline, CDR1 is SGHTS and CDR2 YDEGEE. The V and J ends lost 4 bases and 14 bases, in that order; junction bases with no gene match: 11. This CDR3 region has 15 residues. The CDR3 here is CASSPGLAGVRGEFF. As DNA, the CDR3 is TGTGCCAGCAGCCCGGGACTAGCGGGAGTGAGAGGCGAGTTCTTC. The full variable domain, in which reference TRBV5-8 and TRBJ2-1 provide the parts outside the CDR3, is EAGVTQSPTHLIKTRGQQATLRCSPISGHTSVYWYQQALGLGLQFLLWYDEGEERNRGNFPPRFSGRQFPNYSSELNVNALELEDSALYLCASSPGLAGVRGEFFGPGTRLTVL.

The rearrangement uses TRBV18 and TRBJ2-3; D is perhaps TRBD2 (6 bases). Germline assignment: CDR1 KGHSH and CDR2 LQKENI. The V end was cut by 4 bases, the J end by 7 bases, with 15 bases between. This CDR3 is 14 amino acids long. CDR3 sequence (DNA): TGTGCCAGCTCACTCGCGGAGGGTTCATATACGCAGTATTTT. Its translation is CASSLAEGSYTQYF.

This chain links TRBV7-9 with TRBJ2-7, with TRBD2 as a possible D gene (7 bases). CDR1 is SEHNR, CDR2 FQNEAQ, per germline (reference sequence). This CDR3 region has 17 residues. With 5 bases removed from V and 5 bases from J, the gap between germline ends came to 25 bases. CDR3 bases: TGTGCCAGCAGCCGAGGGGGGGGGCGGGACGGCCACCACGAGCAGTACTTC. Translated, it gives CASSRGGGRDGHHEQYF.

The V call is TRBV27, the J call TRBJ2-7, with a tentative D call TRBD2 (5 bases). The V end was cut by 1 base, the J end by 4 bases, with 20 bases between. There are 17 residues in the CDR3. Germline lookup yields CDR1 MNHEY and CDR2 SMNVEV (reference sequence). CDR3 DNA: TGTGCCAGCAGTTTATTTTTTACGGCGGGTCCCCCGTACGAGCAGTACTTC. Its translation is CASSLFFTAGPPYEQYF.

This clone was recorded once. This sequence joins TRBV15 and TRBJ2-3; TRBD2 might be the D (6 bases). The CDR3 runs 19 residues. Germline CDR1 LNHNV, CDR2 YYDKDF (reference sequence). V gave up 0 bases and J gave up 4 bases, with 23 bases separating them. The CDR3 protein is CATSRDYFRTGAGPDTQYF. The CDR3 DNA reads TGTGCCACCAGCAGAGATTATTTTCGGACGGGAGCCGGCCCAGATACGCAGTATTTT.

V gene TRBV19 combines with J gene TRBJ1-5, with TRBD1 identical over 8 bases. Per germline, CDR1 LNHDA and CDR2 SQIVND (reference sequence). V trimming: 3 bases; J trimming: 0 bases; junction bases outside the gene matches: 7. The CDR3 length is 17 residues. The CDR3, as DNA: TGTGCCAGTAGTATTGCCCGACAGGGGCCTAGCAATCAGCCCCAGCATTTT. It encodes CASSIARQGPSNQPQHF.

V gene TRBV29-1 combines with J gene TRBJ1-1, with no clear D. Trimming removed 4 bases from V and 7 bases from J, with 16 bases in between. This CDR3 has 13 residues. Germline-derived CDR1 and CDR2 are SQVTM and ANQGSEA. The CDR3 protein is CSVGKTGTVEAFF. DNA of the CDR3: TGCAGCGTTGGTAAGACGGGCACAGTTGAAGCTTTCTTT.

The V call is TRBV7-3, the J call TRBJ2-6; a possible D gene is TRBD1 (6 bases). CDR3 length equals 18 residues. Deletions cut 1 base from V and 0 bases from J, with 13 bases between. Germline V gene data show CDR1 as SGHTA and CDR2 as FQGTGA. The CDR3 is CASSLMAGAGSGANVLTF. The CDR3 DNA reads as TGTGCCAGCAGCTTAATGGCAGGGGCGGGCTCTGGGGCCAACGTCCTGACTTTC. Looking up the rest from reference TRBV7-3 and TRBJ2-6 gives the full variable domain: GAGVSQTPSNKVTEKGKYVELRCDPISGHTALYWYRQSLGQGPEFLIYFQGTGAADDSGLPNDRFFAVRPEGSVSTLKIQRTERGDSAVYLCASSLMAGAGSGANVLTFGAGSRLTVL.